Below are 17 T cell receptor beta chains sequenced from a single sample in a study of T cells expressing NK-cell markers. TCRdb reworked the 5' RACE reads into one entry per CDR3 protein, no DNA. The table counts over 350,000 distinct CDR3 sequences; about 10% lies in the top ten. Source material: blood T cells: a sorted CD56 or NKG2C T cell subset, CD4+ or CD8+ T cells, or bulk PBMC T cells (not recorded which). Every receptor here comes from a woman between 50 and 59 years old in good health.

V gene TRBV29-1 combines with J gene TRBJ1-2; no DNA is available, so the TRBD1 call from TCRdb remains unchecked. Germline assignment: CDR1 SQVTM and CDR2 ANQGSEA. The CDR3 is made up of 13 amino acids. CDR3 sequence reads: CSAMTGRNYGYTF.

This chain connects TRBV15 to TRBJ2-3; with no DNA, the TCRdb D assignment of TRBD2 cannot be verified. The CDR3 length is 14 residues. Germline V gene sequence: CDR1 LNHNV, CDR2 YYDKDF (reference sequence). Here the CDR3 reads CATSPTSSADTQYF.

The rearrangement links TRBV5-1 to TRBJ2-2; TCRdb picks TRBD1, but there is no DNA to check that call. CDR1 is SGHRS, CDR2 YFSETQ, per germline. The CDR3 totals 13 residues. The CDR3: CASAPGAVGELFF.

The V and J genes are TRBV5-5 and TRBJ2-5; without DNA, the TCRdb call of TRBD2 cannot be checked. CDR1 is SGHKS and CDR2 is YYEKEE in the germline V gene (reference sequence). The CDR3 contains 14 residues. CDR3: CASSFLGQEGTQYF. The full variable domain, with the rest looked up from reference TRBV5-5 and TRBJ2-5, is DAGVTQSPTHLIKTRGQQVTLRCSPISGHKSVSWYQQVLGQGPQFIFQYYEKEERGRGNFPDRFSARQFPNYSSELNVNALLLGDSALYLCASSFLGQEGTQYFGPGTRLLVL.

J is TRBJ1-4 and V is TRBV20-1; TCRdb gives TRBD1 as the D gene, but with no DNA this cannot be confirmed. Germline assignment: CDR1 DFQATT and CDR2 SNEGSKA (reference sequence). This CDR3 contains 15 residues. The chain's CDR3 is CSARDPGASAEKLFF.

This chain connects TRBV20-1 to TRBJ2-1; lacking DNA, the TRBD2 call made by TCRdb goes unchecked. The CDR3 sequence is 18 residues long. Germline V gives CDR1 DFQATT, CDR2 SNEGSKA (reference sequence). CDR3 sequence: CSASLPGVGTSGRNEQFF.

The CDR3 protein is CASSLFTGNTGELFF. This sequence joins TRBV5-4 and TRBJ2-2. Per germline, CDR1 SGHNT and CDR2 YYREEE (reference sequence). The CDR3 contains 15 residues.

The chain has TRBV20-1 and TRBJ1-5; TCRdb selects TRBD1, and the lack of DNA leaves this call unchecked. CDR3 length: 14 residues. CDR1 is DFQATT and CDR2 is SNEGSKA in the germline V gene (reference sequence). The CDR3 sequence: CSANRDSSLEPQHF.

The chain links TRBV28 to TRBJ2-7. Germline CDR1 and CDR2: MDHEN and SYDVKM. This CDR3 has 13 amino acids. CDR3 region: CASSLTTDYEQYF.

The V call is TRBV27, the J call TRBJ2-7; TCRdb's D gene call, TRBD1, goes unchecked for lack of DNA. The length of the CDR3 is 15 residues. Germline CDR1 is MNHEY and CDR2 is SMNVEV (reference sequence). Here the CDR3 reads CASSPGTHPVDEQYF.

V usage is TRBV10-1 and J usage is TRBJ2-2; there is no DNA to check the TCRdb D call of TRBD1. This CDR3 region has 17 residues. CDR1 is WNHNN, CDR2 SYGVQD, per germline (reference sequence). CDR3 in amino acids: CASSDLGGLTNAGELFF.

The chain employs TRBV12-3 or TRBV12-4 and TRBJ2-5. This CDR3 is built from 13 residues. The CDR3 sequence is CASDSSGKETQYF.

The chain joins TRBV7-6 to TRBJ2-3; without DNA, the TCRdb call of TRBD2 cannot be checked. Germline V gene lookup returns CDR1 SGHVS and CDR2 FNYEAQ. The CDR3 covers 20 residues. This CDR3 reads CASSFTGLATSPPSTDTQYF.

The rearrangement joins TRBV12-3 or TRBV12-4 to TRBJ1-2; TCRdb proposes TRBD1, but this gene call is untestable without DNA. This CDR3 is built from 14 residues. The CDR3 spells CASSSPPGHYGYTF.

The rearrangement uses TRBV19 and TRBJ1-4. The CDR3 consists of 15 residues. Germline CDR1 is LNHDA and CDR2 is SQIVND (reference sequence). This CDR3 is CASSKSPDASEKLFF. The whole variable domain, filled in from reference TRBV19 and TRBJ1-4, reads DGGITQSPKYLFRKEGQNVTLSCEQNLNHDAMYWYRQDPGQGLRLIYYSQIVNDFQKGDIAEGYSVSREKKESFPLTVTSAQKNPTAFYLCASSKSPDASEKLFFGSGTQLSVL.

The CDR3 spells CASSRPGQGVDEQFF. The chain employs TRBV5-6 and TRBJ2-1; TCRdb reports TRBD1, a call that lacks DNA to check it against. This CDR3 is built from 15 residues. Germline V gene data show CDR1 as SGHDT and CDR2 as YYEEEE.

V and J are TRBV5-1 and TRBJ1-1; TCRdb reports TRBD1, a call that lacks DNA to check it against. This CDR3 contains 15 residues. Per germline, CDR1 SGHRS and CDR2 YFSETQ. The chain's CDR3 is CASSPETGLNTEAFF.